A single T cell receptor (beta chain) is shown here with its context. Its antigen is not identified. These data belong to a study of graft-versus-host responses after intestinal transplantation. In the study overall: Each recipient received a multivisceral, liver-intestinal, or isolated intestinal graft. Among the recipients, all got anti-thymocyte globulin induction and then tacrolimus and steroids for approximately 3 years. Study conclusions and caveats: In recipient marrow, GvH clones were found, and some appeared first in ileum or blood. Elevated graft-versus-host to host-versus-graft clonal ratios in allografts were recorded for patients with graft-donor T cell macrochimerism.

Generated by immunoSEQ multiplex PCR, the TCRdb table keeps only in-frame clones and is missing some. The repertoire holds about 130,000 clones, about nine tenths seen once, with 0.19% in the top ten. Germline loops: CDR1 SGHRS, CDR2 YFSETQ. This CDR3 region has 16 residues. V was cut by 4 bases and J by 3 bases, with 20 bases left in between. The chain links TRBV5-1 to TRBJ2-7; D tentatively fits TRBD1 or TRBD2 (5 bases each). The sequencing here drew on unstimulated CD4+ T cells sorted from spleen or lymph node cells, taken before intestinal transplant. This clonotype was obtained from a human donor who received an intestinal transplant. This chain's CDR3 is CASSPKWGSVDYEQYF. The CDR3 nucleotides are TGCGCCAGCAGCCCTAAGTGGGGGTCGGTGGACTACGAGCAGTACTTC.